The 22 T cell receptor beta chains listed next were all sequenced from one sample in a study of OX40 agonist ivuxolimab in advanced cancers. Library method: the immunoSEQ multiplex PCR assay. TCRdb stores this immuneACCESS table with in-frame sequences only. Part of the clones is absent; in the studies checked, under half of the shortfall reflects unresolved V genes, and no reason is known for the rest. The sample table holds just over 40,000 clones, of which around 84% were seen once. The top ten clonotypes cover roughly a sixth of the sample. The source material was CD4+ or CD8+ T cells sorted from blood, sampled in a trial of the OX40 agonist ivuxolimab. These receptors were taken from an adult with an advanced solid tumor such as melanoma, head and neck, liver or kidney cancer.

This sequence joins TRBV27 and TRBJ1-5; weak D call: TRBD1 (6 bases). This CDR3 has 14 amino acids. Trimming stripped 11 bases from V and 4 bases from J, with 18 bases between. CDR1 is MNHEY, CDR2 SMNVEV, per germline (reference sequence). The CDR3 reads CAGGGPGENQPQHF. The CDR3 DNA follows: TGTGCCGGGGGGGGGCCGGGAGAGAATCAGCCCCAGCATTTT.

This chain uses TRBV9 with TRBJ2-1; 7 bases map to TRBD1. The ends lost 1 base at V and 8 bases at J; junction bases unmatched: 3. CDR1 is SGDLS, CDR2 YYNGEE, per germline. This CDR3 spans 13 amino acids. The CDR3 loop reads CASSVTDRDEQFF. DNA of the CDR3: TGTGCCAGCAGCGTAACTGACAGGGATGAGCAGTTCTTC.

In its sample, this clone was seen once. This chain links TRBV10-3 with TRBJ2-1; maybe TRBD2 (5 bases). This CDR3 is built from 15 residues. Germline assignment: CDR1 ENHRY and CDR2 SYGVKD. V was pared by 4 bases and J by 6 bases, with 16 bases between. The CDR3 loop is CAISVPLGGSNEQFF. In DNA, the CDR3 is TGTGCCATCAGTGTGCCCCTTGGCGGGTCCAATGAGCAGTTCTTC.

The chain uses TRBV19 and TRBJ2-1, with 9 bases aligning to TRBD1. The V gene end was trimmed by 6 bases and the J gene end by 4 bases; junction bases not matched to a gene: 7. The CDR3 loop spans 15 amino acids. The germline gives CDR1 LNHDA, CDR2 SQIVND (reference sequence). CDR3 in DNA: TGTGCCAGTAGACCCTGGACAGGGGAATACAATGAGCAGTTCTTC. Encoded protein: CASRPWTGEYNEQFF.

The chain joins TRBV4-3 to TRBJ1-5, with D maybe TRBD1 (5 bases). The V gene's germline CDR1 is LGHNA and CDR2 YSLEER. CDR3 length: 17 amino acids. V was trimmed by 0 bases and J by 4 bases, leaving 16 bases between them. The CDR3 DNA reads as TGCGCCAGCAGCCAAGATCTGGGGATAGGGGAGAATCAGCCCCAGCATTTT. It codes for CASSQDLGIGENQPQHF.

V and J are TRBV11-2 and TRBJ2-3, with D perhaps matching TRBD1 (5 bases). V was clipped by 5 bases and J by 6 bases, with 15 bases between them. Germline CDR1 SGHAT, CDR2 FQNNGV. The CDR3 spans 14 residues. CDR3 region: CASSPLRSGDTQYF. The CDR3 DNA reads as TGTGCCAGCAGCCCTCTTCGGTCAGGGGATACGCAGTATTTT. The whole variable domain, remainder taken from reference TRBV11-2 and TRBJ2-3, is EAGVAQSPRYKIIEKRQSVAFWCNPISGHATLYWYQQILGQGPKLLIQFQNNGVVDDSQLPKDRFSAERLKGVDSTLKIQPAKLEDSAVYLCASSPLRSGDTQYFGPGTRLTVL.

In this sample, this clone turned up once. This rearrangement joins TRBV4-3 to TRBJ2-1, with 8 bases lining up with TRBD2. CDR3 length: 15 residues. Trimming cost V 0 bases and J 8 bases; bases outside gene matches: 6. CDR1 and CDR2 (germline): LGHNA, YSLEER. Written as DNA, the CDR3 is TGCGCCAGCAGCCAAGACGGGGGGGATTGGGATGAGCAGTTCTTC. This translates into CASSQDGGDWDEQFF.

The CDR3 bases are TGTGCCAGCAGTCGGACTAGCGGGAACACCGGGGAGCTGTTTTTT. It is translated as CASSRTSGNTGELFF. The rearrangement joins TRBV6-5 to TRBJ2-2; 10 positions agree with TRBD2. Germline values: CDR1 MNHEY, CDR2 SVGAGI. The CDR3 is 15 residues long. J gave up 1 base and V 5 bases, and 1 base lay outside the gene matches.

This CDR3 reads CASSLVDRTNYGYTF. For the CDR3, the DNA is TGTGCCAGCAGCTTGGTGGACAGAACTAACTATGGCTACACCTTC. The chain joins TRBV5-5 to TRBJ1-2, with a weak D call TRBD1 (6 bases). The V end lost 0 bases, the J end lost 0 bases, and 9 bases lay between the germline ends. CDR3 length equals 15 residues. Germline CDR1 reads SGHKS; CDR2 reads YYEKEE (reference sequence).

This chain joins TRBV27 and TRBJ1-5; D uncertain. V was pared by 3 bases and J by 6 bases, with 15 bases between. There are 15 residues in the CDR3. Germline V gene sequence: CDR1 MNHEY, CDR2 SMNVEV (reference sequence). The CDR3 loop reads CASSFLPLAVQPQHF. In nucleotides, the CDR3 is TGTGCCAGCAGTTTTCTCCCCCTTGCGGTTCAGCCCCAGCATTTT.

The V call is TRBV11-2, the J call TRBJ1-5; TRBD1 might be the D (5 bases). The CDR3 sequence is 15 residues long. Germline CDR1 is SGHAT and CDR2 is FQNNGV. The V gene lost 0 bases and the J gene lost 6 bases, with 12 bases spanning the gap. The CDR3 loop is CASSLDSREGQPQHF. The CDR3 DNA reads as TGTGCCAGCAGCTTAGATTCCAGGGAGGGTCAGCCCCAGCATTTT.

CDR3 DNA: TGCGCCAGCAGCCATGGGACTAGCGGGAGCACAGATACGCAGTATTTT. It yields the protein CASSHGTSGSTDTQYF. The chain uses TRBV4-3 and TRBJ2-3; 12 bases agree with TRBD2. The V gene's germline CDR1 is LGHNA and CDR2 YSLEER. CDR3 size: 16 residues. The V gene end was trimmed by 3 bases and the J gene end by 0 bases; junction bases not matched to a gene: 1.

The chain recombines TRBV9 with TRBJ2-5, with 7 nucleotides matching TRBD2. The germline gives CDR1 SGDLS, CDR2 YYNGEE. The CDR3 runs 15 residues. The trim removed 0 bases at V and 2 bases at J, leaving 4 bases unmatched. The CDR3 nucleotides read TGTGCCAGCAGCGTAGTTGAGGGACTACAAGAGACCCAGTACTTC. Protein product: CASSVVEGLQETQYF.

The chain couples TRBV5-8 to TRBJ1-2; D gene ambiguous. There are 16 residues in the CDR3. Trimming removed 0 bases from V and 0 bases from J, with 12 bases in between. The germline V gene has CDR1 SGHTS and CDR2 YDEGEE. CDR3 DNA sequence: TGTGCCAGCAGCTTGGCCCTCACTACCTCTAACTATGGCTACACCTTC. Translation: CASSLALTTSNYGYTF.

The V call is TRBV27, the J call TRBJ2-7; 9 positions match TRBD2. From germline, CDR1 is MNHEY and CDR2 SMNVEV (reference sequence). This CDR3 contains 14 residues. With V trimmed by 3 bases and J by 2 bases, 2 bases remained unmatched. The CDR3 loop reads CASSLASGTYEQYF. In DNA, the CDR3 is TGTGCCAGCAGTTTGGCTAGCGGGACCTACGAGCAGTACTTC.

The rearrangement links TRBV7-3 to TRBJ1-3; D call uncertain. Germline CDR1 and CDR2: SGHTA and FQGTGA. The germline V and J ends were trimmed by 2 bases and 3 bases, with 11 bases remaining between them. The CDR3 runs to 15 residues. The CDR3 DNA reads TGTGCCAGCAGCTTATCGGGCGGATTTGGAAACACCATATATTTT. Translating it yields CASSLSGGFGNTIYF. Looking up the rest from reference TRBV7-3 and TRBJ1-3 gives the full variable domain: GAGVSQTPSNKVTEKGKYVELRCDPISGHTALYWYRQSLGQGPEFLIYFQGTGAADDSGLPNDRFFAVRPEGSVSTLKIQRTERGDSAVYLCASSLSGGFGNTIYFGEGSWLTVV.

The chain recombines TRBV19 with TRBJ1-1; no clear D gene. The germline V and J ends were trimmed by 9 bases and 0 bases, with 11 bases remaining between them. The CDR3 loop spans 13 amino acids. Looked up from germline, CDR1 is LNHDA and CDR2 is SQIVND (reference sequence). CDR3 protein: CASSVGMNTEAFF. DNA for the CDR3: TGTGCCAGCAGTGTTGGGATGAACACTGAAGCTTTCTTT.

The gene calls are TRBV5-4 and TRBJ1-4, with 7 positions matching TRBD1. Trimming cost V 0 bases and J 8 bases; bases outside gene matches: 7. The length of the CDR3 is 15 residues. Per the germline V gene, CDR1 is SGHNT and CDR2 is YYREEE (reference sequence). The CDR3 sequence is CASSLDEGAGEKLFF. Written as DNA, the CDR3 is TGTGCCAGCAGCTTGGATGAGGGGGCAGGAGAAAAACTGTTTTTT.

The chain links TRBV6-1 to TRBJ1-1; D is undetermined. CDR1 is MNHNS and CDR2 is SASEGT in the germline V gene. The CDR3 spans 14 residues. Trimming left V 5 bases short and J 0 bases short, with 10 bases between. The DNA for the CDR3 is TGTGCCAGCAGTCTCTCGACGGTGAACACTGAAGCTTTCTTT. Its protein is CASSLSTVNTEAFF.

This clone has a single count. This sequence may be a read error, since a much larger clone differs from it by one base. The rearrangement uses TRBV7-2 and TRBJ2-1; D gene ambiguous. The CDR3 runs to 13 residues. Trimming removed 2 bases at V and 0 bases at J, with 2 bases between. Germline CDR1 SGHTA, CDR2 FQGNSA. CDR3 amino acids: CASSLYSYNEQFF. The CDR3 DNA sequence: TGTGCCAGCAGCTTATACTCCTACAATGAGCAGTTCTTC.

The chain links TRBV29-1 to TRBJ2-7; no firm D call. The CDR3 is 13 amino acids. The germline V and J ends were trimmed by 5 bases and 5 bases, with 16 bases remaining between them. Germline V gene sequence: CDR1 SQVTM, CDR2 ANQGSEA. The CDR3 sequence: CSVPGLGYNEQYF. The CDR3 nucleotides read TGCAGCGTTCCCGGGTTAGGGTACAACGAGCAGTACTTC.

This chain joins TRBV27 and TRBJ1-4, with D perhaps TRBD1 (6 bases). The CDR3 has 18 amino acids. The V end was cut by 3 bases, the J end by 2 bases, with 19 bases between. Germline CDR1 and CDR2: MNHEY and SMNVEV (reference sequence). The CDR3 reads CASSFHLPAGATNEKLFF. DNA of the CDR3: TGTGCCAGCAGTTTTCATCTTCCCGCGGGGGCGACTAATGAAAAACTGTTTTTT.